This T cell receptor beta chain was obtained from a study of technical replicates of blood from several donors. Here immunoSEQ multiplex PCR was the method, and the copy in TCRdb shows in-frame clones only, minus some. The repertoire consists of more than 65,000 clones, with about nine tenths occurring once and the leading ten covering 0.3% to 0.5%. This CDR3 comprises 15 residues. The V end was cut by 5 bases, the J end by 5 bases, with 18 bases between. In germline, CDR1 is SQVTM, CDR2 ANQGSEA. The sequence derives from a human donor in good health. The gene calls are TRBV29-1 and TRBJ2-2; possibly TRBD1 for D (6 bases). Sequencing input: T cells isolated from PBMCs. For the CDR3, the DNA is TGCAGCGTTCCCGGGACACTTTTTGAGACCGGGGAGCTGTTTTTT. This gives the protein CSVPGTLFETGELFF.